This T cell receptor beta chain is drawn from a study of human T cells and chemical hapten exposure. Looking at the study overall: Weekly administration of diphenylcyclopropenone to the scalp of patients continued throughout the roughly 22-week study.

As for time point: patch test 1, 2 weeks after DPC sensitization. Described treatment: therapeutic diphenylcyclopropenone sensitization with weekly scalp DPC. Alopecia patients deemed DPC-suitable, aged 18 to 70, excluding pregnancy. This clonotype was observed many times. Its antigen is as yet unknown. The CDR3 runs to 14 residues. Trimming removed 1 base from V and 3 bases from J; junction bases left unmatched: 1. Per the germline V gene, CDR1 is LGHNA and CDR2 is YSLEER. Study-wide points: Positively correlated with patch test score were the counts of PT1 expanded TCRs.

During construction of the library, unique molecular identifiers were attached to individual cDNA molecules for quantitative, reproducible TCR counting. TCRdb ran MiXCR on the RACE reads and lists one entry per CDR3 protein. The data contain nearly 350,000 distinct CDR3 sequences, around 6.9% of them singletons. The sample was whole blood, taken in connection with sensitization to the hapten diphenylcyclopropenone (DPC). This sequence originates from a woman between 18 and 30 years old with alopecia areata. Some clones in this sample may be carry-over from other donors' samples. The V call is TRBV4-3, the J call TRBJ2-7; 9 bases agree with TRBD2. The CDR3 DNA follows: TGCGCCAGCAGCCAAGTAGCGGGGGACTACGAGCAGTACTTC. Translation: CASSQVAGDYEQYF.